This TCR beta chain was recovered during a study of OX40 agonist ivuxolimab in advanced cancers. Study-wide background: Those treated in dose escalation had hepatocellular carcinoma, melanoma, renal cell cancer or head and neck cancer. Partial responses, seen in three patients, involved one hepatocellular carcinoma and two cutaneous melanomas.

The CDR3 length is 16 residues. The V and J ends lost 0 bases and 5 bases, in that order; junction bases with no gene match: 8. Germline loops: CDR1 LGHNA, CDR2 YSLEER. Any history of autoimmune disease or systemic immunosuppression disqualified patients. Generated by immunoSEQ multiplex PCR, the TCRdb table keeps only in-frame clones and is missing some. The sample has 45,000 or so clones, 85% to 90% seen once. This chain uses TRBV4-3 with TRBJ2-3; 7 bases agree with TRBD1. Specimen: CD4+ or CD8+ T cells sorted from blood, collected in a trial of the OX40 agonist ivuxolimab. This TCR was sampled from an adult with an advanced solid tumor such as melanoma, head and neck, liver or kidney cancer. The CDR3 DNA follows: TGCGCCAGCAGCCAAGATGGCGGGCCAGGGGGAGATACGCAGTATTTT. Its protein product is CASSQDGGPGGDTQYF.